A single sample is the source of the 8 T cell receptor beta chains below, sequenced in a study of blood T cell repertoires in COVID-19 (dated by TCRdb to 2018 to 2020). Library construction relied on the immunoSEQ multiplex PCR assay. This immuneACCESS table, as held by TCRdb, lists in-frame sequences with V and J called but not all clones. Of the missing ones, under half trace to an unresolved V gene in checked studies; the others have no known cause. This sample gives approximately 50,000 clones in total; more than 65% of them show up just once. The top ten constitute 7.6% of the sample. Sequencing was carried out using peripheral blood. The origin of the receptors is a human donor in a cohort sampled during active COVID-19.

The V and J genes are TRBV28 and TRBJ1-1; weak D call: TRBD1 (5 bases). In germline, CDR1 is MDHEN, CDR2 SYDVKM. The ends were cut back, 6 bases at V and 5 bases at J, with 16 bases in the middle. The CDR3 extends over 14 amino acids. The CDR3 DNA reads as TGTGCCAGCAGCATGGGAGGGGTATGGACTGAAGCTTTCTTT. Translation: CASSMGGVWTEAFF. The entire variable domain, with the rest obtained from reference TRBV28 and TRBJ1-1, is as follows: DVKVTQSSRYLVKRTGEKVFLECVQDMDHENMFWYRQDPGLGLRLIYFSYDVKMKEKGDIPEGYSVSREKKERFSLILESASTNQTSMYLCASSMGGVWTEAFFGQGTRLTVV.

J is TRBJ1-5 and V is TRBV6-5; 8 bases agree with TRBD1. The germline V gene encodes CDR1 MNHEY and CDR2 SVGAGI. The CDR3 contains 15 residues. V shed 6 bases, J shed 0 bases, and the junction held 4 bases outside the gene matches. CDR3 protein: CASRVDRASNQPQHF. The CDR3 nucleotides are TGTGCCAGCAGAGTGGACAGGGCTAGCAATCAGCCCCAGCATTTT.

V usage is TRBV9 and J usage is TRBJ2-7, with a possible D match to TRBD2 (6 bases). CDR3 size: 17 residues. The germline V and J ends were trimmed by 4 bases and 0 bases, with 20 bases remaining between them. The germline gives CDR1 SGDLS, CDR2 YYNGEE. The CDR3 spells CASSPQPLARSSYEQYF. DNA for the CDR3: TGTGCCAGCAGCCCTCAGCCTCTAGCGCGGAGCTCCTACGAGCAGTACTTC.

This clone was counted between two and nine times. The J gene is TRBJ2-2, the V gene TRBV5-1; D not certain. The CDR3 covers 14 residues. In germline, CDR1 is SGHRS, CDR2 YFSETQ. Deletions cut 4 bases from V and 6 bases from J, with 13 bases between. CDR3 bases: TGCGCCAGCAGCGGCACGACGGGTGCCGGGGAGCTGTTTTTT. Residues: CASSGTTGAGELFF.

The V and J genes are TRBV9 and TRBJ2-3; D possibly corresponds to TRBD2 (5 bases). Per the germline V gene, CDR1 is SGDLS and CDR2 is YYNGEE. The length of the CDR3 is 16 residues. V lost 4 bases, J lost 5 bases, and 20 bases lay in between. The CDR3 is CASSQPPTSGKDTQYF. DNA for the CDR3: TGTGCCAGCAGCCAACCCCCAACGTCGGGGAAAGATACGCAGTATTTT.

The DNA of the CDR3 is TGTGCCAGCAGTTCAGGCCACTCCTACGAGCAGTACTTC. The encoded protein is CASSSGHSYEQYF. The chain has TRBV6-2 or TRBV6-3 and TRBJ2-7; no clear D gene. Germline lookup yields CDR1 MNHEY and CDR2 SVGEGT. V was trimmed by 4 bases and J by 0 bases, leaving 7 bases between them. There are 13 residues in the CDR3.

The CDR3 loop reads CASSYPRTGGKNIQYF. The CDR3 DNA sequence: TGTGCCAGCAGTTACCCCCGGACAGGGGGCAAAAACATTCAGTACTTC. V is TRBV6-2 or TRBV6-3 and J is TRBJ2-4, with TRBD1 identical over 10 bases. Germline loops: CDR1 MNHEY, CDR2 SVGEGT. The J segment lost 3 bases and the V segment lost 2 bases, leaving 4 bases of the junction unmatched. CDR3 size: 16 residues.

The chain has TRBV7-2 and TRBJ1-6; the D is unclear. The V end lost 6 bases, the J end lost 5 bases, and 8 bases lay between the germline ends. This CDR3 region has 13 residues. Germline V lookup: CDR1 SGHTA, CDR2 FQGNSA. For the CDR3, the DNA is TGTGCCAGCAGGCGAATAGATAATTCACCCCTCCACTTT. It translates to CASRRIDNSPLHF.